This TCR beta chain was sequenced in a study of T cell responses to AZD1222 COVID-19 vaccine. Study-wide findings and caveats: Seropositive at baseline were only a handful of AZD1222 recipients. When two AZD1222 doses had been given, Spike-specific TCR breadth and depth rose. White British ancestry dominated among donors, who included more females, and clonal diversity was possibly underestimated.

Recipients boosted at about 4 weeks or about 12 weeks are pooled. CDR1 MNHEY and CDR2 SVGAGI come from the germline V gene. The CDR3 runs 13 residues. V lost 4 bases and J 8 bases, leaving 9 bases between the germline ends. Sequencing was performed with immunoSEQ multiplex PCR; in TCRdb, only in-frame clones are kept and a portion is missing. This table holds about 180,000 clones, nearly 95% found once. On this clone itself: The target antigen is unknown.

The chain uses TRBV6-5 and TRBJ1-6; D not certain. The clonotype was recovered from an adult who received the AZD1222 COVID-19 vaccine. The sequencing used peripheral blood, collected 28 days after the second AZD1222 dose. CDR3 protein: CASSWTVDSPLHF. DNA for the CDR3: TGTGCCAGCAGTTGGACGGTCGATTCACCCCTCCACTTT.